This T cell receptor (beta chain) was observed in a study of shared clonotypes between healthy human individuals. Some clones are missing from TCRdb's copy, which holds only in-frame ones; the method was immunoSEQ multiplex PCR. This sample has hundreds of thousands of clones; about 76% occur once, and the top ten carry 13%. Source material: PBMCs. The sequence came from a woman between 40 and 50 years old in good health. Some clones in this sample may be carry-over from other donors' samples.

CDR3 in amino acids: CASSQDSSRQLFF. The CDR3 DNA reads TGCGCCAGCAGCCAAGATTCGAGCCGGCAACTGTTTTTT. The chain uses TRBV4-3 and TRBJ1-4; no firm D call. Germline CDR1 is LGHNA and CDR2 is YSLEER. This CDR3 is built from 13 residues. Trimming took off 0 bases at V and 12 bases at J, with 11 bases between the two ends.